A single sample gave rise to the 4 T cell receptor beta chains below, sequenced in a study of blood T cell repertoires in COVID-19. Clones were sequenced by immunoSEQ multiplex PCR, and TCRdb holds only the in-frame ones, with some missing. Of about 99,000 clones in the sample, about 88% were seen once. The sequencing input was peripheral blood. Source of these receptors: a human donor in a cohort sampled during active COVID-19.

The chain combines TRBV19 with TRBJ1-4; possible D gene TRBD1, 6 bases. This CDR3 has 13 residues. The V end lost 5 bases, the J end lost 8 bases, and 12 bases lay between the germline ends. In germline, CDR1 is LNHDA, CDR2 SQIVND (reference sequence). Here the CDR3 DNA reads TGTGCCAGTAGTCCAGGGGCCAGGGAAAAACTGTTTTTT. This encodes CASSPGAREKLFF. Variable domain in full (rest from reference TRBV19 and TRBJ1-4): DGGITQSPKYLFRKEGQNVTLSCEQNLNHDAMYWYRQDPGQGLRLIYYSQIVNDFQKGDIAEGYSVSREKKESFPLTVTSAQKNPTAFYLCASSPGAREKLFFGSGTQLSVL.

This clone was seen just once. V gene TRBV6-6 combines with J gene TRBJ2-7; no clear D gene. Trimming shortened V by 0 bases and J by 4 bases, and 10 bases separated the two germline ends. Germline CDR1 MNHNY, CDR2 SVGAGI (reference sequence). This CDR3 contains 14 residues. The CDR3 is CASSYSVSGYEQYF. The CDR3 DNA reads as TGTGCCAGCAGTTACTCAGTCTCCGGTTACGAGCAGTACTTC.

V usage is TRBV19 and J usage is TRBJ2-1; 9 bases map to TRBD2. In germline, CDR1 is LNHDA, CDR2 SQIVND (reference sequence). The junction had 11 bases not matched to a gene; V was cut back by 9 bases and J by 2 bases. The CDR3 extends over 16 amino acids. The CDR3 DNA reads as TGTGCCAGCACAAAGTCTAGGACTAGCGCCTACAATGAGCAGTTCTTC. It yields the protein CASTKSRTSAYNEQFF.

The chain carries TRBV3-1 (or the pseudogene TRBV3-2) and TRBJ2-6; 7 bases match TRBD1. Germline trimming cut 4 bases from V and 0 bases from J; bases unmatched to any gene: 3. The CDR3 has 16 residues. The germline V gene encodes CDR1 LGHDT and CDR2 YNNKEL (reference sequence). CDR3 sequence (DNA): TGTGCCAGCAGCCGGACAGGCTACTCTGGGGCCAACGTCCTGACTTTC. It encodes CASSRTGYSGANVLTF.